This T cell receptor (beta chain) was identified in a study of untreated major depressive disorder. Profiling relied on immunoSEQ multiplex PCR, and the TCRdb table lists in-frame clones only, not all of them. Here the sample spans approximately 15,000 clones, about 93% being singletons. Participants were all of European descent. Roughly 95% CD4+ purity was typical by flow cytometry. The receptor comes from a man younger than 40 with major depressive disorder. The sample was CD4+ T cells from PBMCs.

This CDR3 reads CASSDFSQGAGETQYF. The CDR3 DNA reads TGTGCCAGCAGTGACTTCTCACAGGGGGCCGGGGAGACCCAGTACTTC. The chain is built from TRBV2 and TRBJ2-5; 9 bases align to TRBD1. CDR3 length: 16 residues. The germline gives CDR1 SNHLY, CDR2 FYNNEI. V shed 3 bases and J 5 bases; nucleotides not matched to a gene: 10.